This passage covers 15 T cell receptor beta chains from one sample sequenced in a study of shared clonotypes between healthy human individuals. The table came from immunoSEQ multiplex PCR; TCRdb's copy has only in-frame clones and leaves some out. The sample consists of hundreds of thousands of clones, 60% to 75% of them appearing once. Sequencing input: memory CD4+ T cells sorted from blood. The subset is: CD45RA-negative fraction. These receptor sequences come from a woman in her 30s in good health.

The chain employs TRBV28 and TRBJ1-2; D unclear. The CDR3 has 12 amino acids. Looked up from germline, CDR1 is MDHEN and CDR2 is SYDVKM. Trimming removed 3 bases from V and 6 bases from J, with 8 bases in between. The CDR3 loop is CASSLQQHGYTF. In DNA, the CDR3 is TGTGCCAGCAGTTTGCAACAGCATGGCTACACCTTC.

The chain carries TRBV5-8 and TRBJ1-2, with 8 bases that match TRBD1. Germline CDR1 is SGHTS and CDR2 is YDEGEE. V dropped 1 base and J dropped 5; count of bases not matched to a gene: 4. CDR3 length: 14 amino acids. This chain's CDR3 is CASSLPDRDYGYTF. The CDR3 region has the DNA TGTGCCAGCAGCTTGCCGGACAGGGATTATGGCTACACCTTC.

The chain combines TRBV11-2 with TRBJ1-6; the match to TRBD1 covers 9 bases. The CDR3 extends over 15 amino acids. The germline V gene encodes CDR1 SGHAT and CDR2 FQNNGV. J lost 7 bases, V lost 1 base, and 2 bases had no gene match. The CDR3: CASSLAGTGNSPLHF. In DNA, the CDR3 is TGTGCCAGCAGCTTAGCTGGGACAGGGAATTCACCCCTCCACTTT.

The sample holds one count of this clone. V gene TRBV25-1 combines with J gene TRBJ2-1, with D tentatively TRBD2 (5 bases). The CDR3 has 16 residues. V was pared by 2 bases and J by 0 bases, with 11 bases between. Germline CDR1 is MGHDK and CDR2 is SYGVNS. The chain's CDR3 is CASSETQRGSYNEQFF. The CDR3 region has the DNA TGTGCCAGCAGTGAAACGCAACGGGGCTCCTACAATGAGCAGTTCTTC.

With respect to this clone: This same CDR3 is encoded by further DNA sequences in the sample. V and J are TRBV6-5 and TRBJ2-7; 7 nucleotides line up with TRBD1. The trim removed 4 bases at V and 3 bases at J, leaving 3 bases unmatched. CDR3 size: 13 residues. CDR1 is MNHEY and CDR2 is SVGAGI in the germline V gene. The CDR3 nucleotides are TGTGCCAGCAGTTGGGACAGTAGCTACGAGCAGTACTTC. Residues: CASSWDSSYEQYF.

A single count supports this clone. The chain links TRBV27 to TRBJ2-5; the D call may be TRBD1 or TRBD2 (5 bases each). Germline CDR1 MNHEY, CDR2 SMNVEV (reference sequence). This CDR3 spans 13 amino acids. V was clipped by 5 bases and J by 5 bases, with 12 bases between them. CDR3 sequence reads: CASSRRDGETQYF. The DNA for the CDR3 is TGTGCCAGCAGTCGACGGGACGGCGAGACCCAGTACTTC.

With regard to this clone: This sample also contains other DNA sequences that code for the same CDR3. The CDR3: CASSSGQGYNEQYF. DNA of the CDR3: TGTGCCAGCAGCTCGGGACAGGGGTACAACGAGCAGTACTTC. The V and J genes are TRBV11-2 and TRBJ2-7; 10 nucleotides agree with TRBD1. The CDR3 runs 14 residues. V lost 4 bases to trimming and J lost 5 bases; unmatched junction nucleotides: 5. The germline V gene has CDR1 SGHAT and CDR2 FQNNGV.

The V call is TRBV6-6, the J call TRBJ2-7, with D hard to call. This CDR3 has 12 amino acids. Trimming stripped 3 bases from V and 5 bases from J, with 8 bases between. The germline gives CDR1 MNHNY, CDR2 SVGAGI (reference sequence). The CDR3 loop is CASSYGVDEQYF. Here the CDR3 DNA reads TGTGCCAGCAGTTATGGGGTCGACGAGCAGTACTTC.

The CDR3 protein is CASIHERGELNNEQFF. The CDR3 DNA follows: TGTGCCAGCATCCACGAGAGGGGGGAGCTGAACAATGAGCAGTTCTTC. The chain has TRBV2 and TRBJ2-1; possibly TRBD1 or TRBD2 for D (6 bases each). This CDR3 has 16 residues. V gave up 7 bases and J gave up 5 bases, with 21 bases separating them. Germline lookup yields CDR1 SNHLY and CDR2 FYNNEI.

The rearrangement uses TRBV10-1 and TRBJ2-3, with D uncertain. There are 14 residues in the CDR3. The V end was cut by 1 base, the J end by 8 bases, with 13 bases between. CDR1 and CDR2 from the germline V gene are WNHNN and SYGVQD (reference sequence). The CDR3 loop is CASSEYATATTQYF. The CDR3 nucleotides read TGCGCCAGCAGTGAGTACGCGACTGCAACTACGCAGTATTTT.

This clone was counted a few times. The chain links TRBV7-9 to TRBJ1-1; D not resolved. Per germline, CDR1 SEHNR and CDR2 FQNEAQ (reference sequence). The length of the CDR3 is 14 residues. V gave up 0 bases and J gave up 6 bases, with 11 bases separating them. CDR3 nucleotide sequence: TGTGCCAGCAGCTTAGCTTATATTAGGGCTGAAGCTTTCTTT. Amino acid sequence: CASSLAYIRAEAFF. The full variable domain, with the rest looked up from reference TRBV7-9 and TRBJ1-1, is DTGVSQNPRHKITKRGQNVTFRCDPISEHNRLYWYRQTLGQGPEFLTYFQNEAQLEKSRLLSDRFSAERPKGSFSTLEIQRTEQGDSAMYLCASSLAYIRAEAFFGQGTRLTVV.

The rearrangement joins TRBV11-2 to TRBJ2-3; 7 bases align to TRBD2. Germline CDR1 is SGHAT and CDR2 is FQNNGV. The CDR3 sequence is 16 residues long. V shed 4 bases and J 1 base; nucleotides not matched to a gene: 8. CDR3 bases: TGTGCCAGCAGCTCTCCCGGGAGCGGGGGCACAGATACGCAGTATTTT. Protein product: CASSSPGSGGTDTQYF.

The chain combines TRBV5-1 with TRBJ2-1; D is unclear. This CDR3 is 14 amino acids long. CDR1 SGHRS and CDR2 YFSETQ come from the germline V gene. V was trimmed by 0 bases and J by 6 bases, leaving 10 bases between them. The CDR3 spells CASSLAKSGNEQFF. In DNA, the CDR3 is TGCGCCAGCAGCTTGGCAAAGTCTGGCAATGAGCAGTTCTTC.

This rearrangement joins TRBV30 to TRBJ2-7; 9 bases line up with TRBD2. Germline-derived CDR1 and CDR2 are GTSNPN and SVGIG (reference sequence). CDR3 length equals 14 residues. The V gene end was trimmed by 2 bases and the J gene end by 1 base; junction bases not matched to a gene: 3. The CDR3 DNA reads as TGTGCCTGGAGTTACCTAGCGGGATCCTACGAGCAGTACTTC. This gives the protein CAWSYLAGSYEQYF.

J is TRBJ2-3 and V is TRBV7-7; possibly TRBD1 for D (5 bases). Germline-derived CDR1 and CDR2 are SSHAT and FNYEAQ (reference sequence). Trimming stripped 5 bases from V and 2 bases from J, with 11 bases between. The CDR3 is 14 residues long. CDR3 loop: CASSTLGPTDTQYF. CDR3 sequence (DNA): TGTGCCAGCAGCACCCTGGGGCCCACAGATACGCAGTATTTT.